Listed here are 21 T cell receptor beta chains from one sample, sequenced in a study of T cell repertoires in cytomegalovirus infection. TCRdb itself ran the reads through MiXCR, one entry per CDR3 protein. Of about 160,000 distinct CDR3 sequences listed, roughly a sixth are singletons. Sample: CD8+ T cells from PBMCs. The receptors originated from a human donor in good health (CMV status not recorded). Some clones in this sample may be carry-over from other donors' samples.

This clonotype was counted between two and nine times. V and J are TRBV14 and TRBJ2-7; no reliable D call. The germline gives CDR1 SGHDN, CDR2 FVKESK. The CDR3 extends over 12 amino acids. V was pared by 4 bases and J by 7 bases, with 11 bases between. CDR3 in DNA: TGTGCCAGCAGCCCGACCCGCTTAGAGCAGTACTTC. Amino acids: CASSPTRLEQYF. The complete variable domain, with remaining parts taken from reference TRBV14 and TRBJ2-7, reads EAGVTQFPSHSVIEKGQTVTLRCDPISGHDNLYWYRRVMGKEIKFLLHFVKESKQDESGMPNNRFLAERTGGTYSTLKVQPAELEDSGVYFCASSPTRLEQYFGPGTRLTVT.

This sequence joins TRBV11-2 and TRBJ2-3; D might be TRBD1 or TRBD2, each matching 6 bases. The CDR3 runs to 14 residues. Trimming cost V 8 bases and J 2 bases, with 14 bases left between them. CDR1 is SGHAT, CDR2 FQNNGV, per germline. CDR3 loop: CASGGLIPTDTQYF. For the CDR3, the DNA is TGTGCCAGCGGGGGGCTAATCCCCACAGATACGCAGTATTTT.

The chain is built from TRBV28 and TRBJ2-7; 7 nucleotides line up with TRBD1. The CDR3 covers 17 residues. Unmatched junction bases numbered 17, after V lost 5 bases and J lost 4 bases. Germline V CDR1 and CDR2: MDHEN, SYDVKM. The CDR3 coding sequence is TGTGCCAGCAGTCGACCGGCAACGACAGGGTCCGAATACGAGCAGTACTTC. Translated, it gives CASSRPATTGSEYEQYF.

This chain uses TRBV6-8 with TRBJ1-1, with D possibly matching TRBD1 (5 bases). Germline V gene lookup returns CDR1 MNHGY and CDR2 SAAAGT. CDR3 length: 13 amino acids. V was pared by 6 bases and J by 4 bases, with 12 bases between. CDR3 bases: TGTGCCAGCAGCAATTCCGGGACCACTGAAGCTTTCTTT. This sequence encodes CASSNSGTTEAFF.

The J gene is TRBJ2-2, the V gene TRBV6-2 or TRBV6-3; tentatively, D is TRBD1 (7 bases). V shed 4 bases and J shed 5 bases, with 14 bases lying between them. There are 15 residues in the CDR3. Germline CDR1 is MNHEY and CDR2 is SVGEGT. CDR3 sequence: CASSSYRGGTGELFF. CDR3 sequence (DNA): TGTGCCAGCAGTTCCTACAGGGGAGGTACCGGGGAGCTGTTTTTT.

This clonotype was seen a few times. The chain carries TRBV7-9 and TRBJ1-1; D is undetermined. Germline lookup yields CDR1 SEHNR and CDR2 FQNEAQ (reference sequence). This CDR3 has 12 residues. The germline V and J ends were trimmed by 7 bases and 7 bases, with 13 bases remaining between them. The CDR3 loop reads CASTDSILEAFF. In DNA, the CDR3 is TGTGCCAGCACCGACTCGATTCTTGAAGCTTTCTTT.

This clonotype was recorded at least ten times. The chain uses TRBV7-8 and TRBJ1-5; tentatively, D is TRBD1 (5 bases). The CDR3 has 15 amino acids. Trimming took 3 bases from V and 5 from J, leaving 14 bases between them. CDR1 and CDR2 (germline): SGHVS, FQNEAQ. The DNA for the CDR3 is TGTGCCAGCAGCTTCTTTCAGGGTAAAGATCAGCCCCAGCATTTT. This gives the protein CASSFFQGKDQPQHF.

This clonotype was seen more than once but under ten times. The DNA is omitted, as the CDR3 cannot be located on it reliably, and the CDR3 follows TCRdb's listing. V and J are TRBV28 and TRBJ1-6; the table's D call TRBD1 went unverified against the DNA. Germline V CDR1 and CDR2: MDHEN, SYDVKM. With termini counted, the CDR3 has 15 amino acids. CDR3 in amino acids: CASWAGGTGGDSHHF.

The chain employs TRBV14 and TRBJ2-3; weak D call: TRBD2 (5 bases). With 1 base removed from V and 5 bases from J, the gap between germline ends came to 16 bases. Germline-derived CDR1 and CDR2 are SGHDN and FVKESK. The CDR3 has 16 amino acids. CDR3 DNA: TGTGCCAGCAGCCAAGGGAGGTCCGGGTTAAAAGATACGCAGTATTTT. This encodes CASSQGRSGLKDTQYF.

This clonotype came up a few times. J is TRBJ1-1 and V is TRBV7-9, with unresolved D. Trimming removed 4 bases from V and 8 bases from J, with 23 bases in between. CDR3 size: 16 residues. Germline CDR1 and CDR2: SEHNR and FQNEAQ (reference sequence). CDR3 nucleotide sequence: TGTGCCAGCAGCTCCCCTTTTTCGGGTAGCCTTTTCGAAGCTTTCTTT. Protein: CASSSPFSGSLFEAFF.

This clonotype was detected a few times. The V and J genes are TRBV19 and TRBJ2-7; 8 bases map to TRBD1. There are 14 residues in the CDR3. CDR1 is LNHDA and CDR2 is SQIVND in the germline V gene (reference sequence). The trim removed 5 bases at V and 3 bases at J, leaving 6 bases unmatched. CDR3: CASSLGTGNYEQYF. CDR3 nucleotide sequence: TGTGCCAGTAGTCTTGGGACAGGAAACTACGAGCAGTACTTC.

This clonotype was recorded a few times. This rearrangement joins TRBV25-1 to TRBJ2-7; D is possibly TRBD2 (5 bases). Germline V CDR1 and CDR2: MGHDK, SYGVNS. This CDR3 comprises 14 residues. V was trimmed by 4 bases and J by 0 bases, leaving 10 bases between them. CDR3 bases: TGTGCCAGCAGTGGAGGGAAGAGCTCCTACGAGCAGTACTTC. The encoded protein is CASSGGKSSYEQYF.

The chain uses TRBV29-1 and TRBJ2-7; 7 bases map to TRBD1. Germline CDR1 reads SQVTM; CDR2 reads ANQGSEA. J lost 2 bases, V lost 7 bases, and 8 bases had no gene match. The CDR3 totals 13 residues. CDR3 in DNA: TGCAGCGCAAACCGGGACAGTCCCTACGAGCAGTACTTC. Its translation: CSANRDSPYEQYF.

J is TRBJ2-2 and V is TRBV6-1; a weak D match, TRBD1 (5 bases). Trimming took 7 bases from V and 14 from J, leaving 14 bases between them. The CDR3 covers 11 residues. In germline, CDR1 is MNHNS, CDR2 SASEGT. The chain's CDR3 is CASTLGAELFF. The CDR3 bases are TGTGCCAGCACCCTTGGGGCGGAACTGTTTTTT.

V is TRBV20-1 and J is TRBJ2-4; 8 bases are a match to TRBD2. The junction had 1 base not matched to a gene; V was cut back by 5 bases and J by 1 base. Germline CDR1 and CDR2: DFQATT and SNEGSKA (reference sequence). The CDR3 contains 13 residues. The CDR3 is CSAEREAKNIQYF. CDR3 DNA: TGCAGTGCTGAGCGGGAGGCCAAAAACATTCAGTACTTC.

CDR3 loop: CASKSTGEGETQYF. CDR3 sequence (DNA): TGTGCCAGCAAATCGACAGGGGAAGGAGAGACCCAGTACTTC. V is TRBV12-3 or TRBV12-4 and J is TRBJ2-5; 8 nucleotides match TRBD1. V shed 7 bases, J shed 4 bases, and the junction held 8 bases outside the gene matches. The CDR3 has 14 residues.

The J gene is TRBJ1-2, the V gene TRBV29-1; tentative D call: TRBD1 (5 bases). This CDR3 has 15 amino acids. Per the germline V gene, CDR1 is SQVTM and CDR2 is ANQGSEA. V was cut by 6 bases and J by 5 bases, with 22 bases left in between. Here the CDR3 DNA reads TGCAGCGTCCTCCCCCCGACAGTCTTGTCTTATGGCTACACCTTC. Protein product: CSVLPPTVLSYGYTF.

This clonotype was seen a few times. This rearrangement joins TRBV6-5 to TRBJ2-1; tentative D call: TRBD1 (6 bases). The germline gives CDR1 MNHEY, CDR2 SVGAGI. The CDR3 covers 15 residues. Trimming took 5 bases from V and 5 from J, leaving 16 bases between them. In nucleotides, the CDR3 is TGTGCCAGCAGTCTGTTGGGGGCGCGGGACAATGAGCAGTTCTTC. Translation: CASSLLGARDNEQFF.

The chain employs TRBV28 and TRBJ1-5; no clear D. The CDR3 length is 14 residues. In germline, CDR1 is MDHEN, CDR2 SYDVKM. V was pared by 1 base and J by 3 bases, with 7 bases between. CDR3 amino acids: CASSLYGSNQPQHF. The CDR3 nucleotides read TGTGCCAGCAGTTTATATGGGTCCAATCAGCCCCAGCATTTT. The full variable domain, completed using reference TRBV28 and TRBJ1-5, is DVKVTQSSRYLVKRTGEKVFLECVQDMDHENMFWYRQDPGLGLRLIYFSYDVKMKEKGDIPEGYSVSREKKERFSLILESASTNQTSMYLCASSLYGSNQPQHFGDGTRLSIL.

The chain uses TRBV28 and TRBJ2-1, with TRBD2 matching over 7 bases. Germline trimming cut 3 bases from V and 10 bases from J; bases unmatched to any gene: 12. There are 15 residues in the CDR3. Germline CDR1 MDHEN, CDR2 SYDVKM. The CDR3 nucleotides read TGTGCCAGCAGTTTCGAGGCGGGAGCCGGTTACGAGCAGTTCTTC. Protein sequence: CASSFEAGAGYEQFF.

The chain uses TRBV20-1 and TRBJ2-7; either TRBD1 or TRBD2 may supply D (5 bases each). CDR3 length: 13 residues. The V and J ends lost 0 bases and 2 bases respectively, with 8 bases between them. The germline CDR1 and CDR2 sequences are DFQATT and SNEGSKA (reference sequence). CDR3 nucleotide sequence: TGCAGTGCTAGAGATGGGACGGCCTACGAGCAGTACTTC. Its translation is CSARDGTAYEQYF.